These T cell receptor beta chains were read from a single sample in a study of OX40 agonist ivuxolimab in advanced cancers. Assay: immunoSEQ multiplex PCR; the TCRdb copy retains only in-frame clones and omits some. The sample carries about 58,000 clones, 70% to 90% recorded once. Sequencing used CD4+ or CD8+ T cells sorted from blood, obtained in a trial of the OX40 agonist ivuxolimab. These receptors came from an adult with an advanced solid tumor such as melanoma, head and neck, liver or kidney cancer. The conserved cysteine and the conserved F or W are not part of the CDR3 here.

v_call cdr3_aa
TRBV4-1 ASSLAGQSSGYT
TRBV28 ATGLAGAHTQY
TRBV30 AGGQGLNIQY
TRBV7-9 ASQGGAARSYNEQF
TRBV6-5 ASRARTEYQETQY
TRBV9 ASSVGTGSTEKLF
TRBV19 ASSPRQEGTYEQY
TRBV5-1 ASSPTGDPGDTQY
TRBV28 ASSLRGDGYT
TRBV11-2 ASSTPRDRGVEQY
TRBV4-3 ASSQEGGVVYEQY
TRBV10-3 AISDYGQGISNQPQH
TRBV7-8 ASSLSAGGVATQY
TRBV30 AWTYGAEEKLF
TRBV5-1 ASSLAGGSEAF
TRBV11-3 ASSLETGPGGTQY
TRBV29-1 SVDPPVETQY
TRBV18 ASSPRGNTYEQY
TRBV2 ASSERAYGYT
TRBV19 ASSMTVQGTYEQY
TRBV18 ASSPQGASGNTIY
TRBV28 ASSLGGREDTEAF
TRBV4-2 ASSQDGAAAILPQH
TRBV27 ASSEWGNPGELF
TRBV7-2 ASTGLQTTDTQY
TRBV14 ASSQVRGAETQY
TRBV19 AGKRTALSTDTQY
TRBV28 ASSLGQGAAEAF
TRBV15 ATSRGGVRDKETQY
TRBV14 ASARGHNQPQH
TRBV6-1 ASSEGGQRQY
TRBV15 ATSRDQTAHFYEQY
TRBV10-3 AIKTDLTDTQY
TRBV27 ASSSRGLAYEQF
TRBV6-1 ASTKTGGAYNEQF
TRBV14 ASSRPRMPQGETQY
TRBV6-6 ASSYRGREKTDTQY
TRBV6-1 ATYRGFTDTQY
TRBV7-9 ASSPSLGQAYYGYT
TRBV5-1 ASSLGIPGAQDYGYT
TRBV7-7 ASSQRQGGAGELF
TRBV28 ASSLDRTELF
TRBV7-6 ASSLSRQGGEKLF
TRBV10-3 AISESAGLAGAQETQY
TRBV10-3 AISGGGSGDTYEQY
TRBV6-5 ASSLTLGSSYNEQF
TRBV4-3 ASSQAAGAYEQY
TRBV7-3 ASSLRHRDFGLAGYISTDTQY
TRBV5-1 ASSLAVGTGELF
TRBV9 ASSDERTGDTGELF
TRBV28 ASSFSRQTRAF
TRBV6-5 ASSPDGNQPQH
TRBV7-2 ASSPRAGGLETQY